The TCR beta chain under discussion was sequenced for a study of blood T cell repertoires in COVID-19. Germline-derived CDR1 and CDR2 are SGHTA and FQGNSA. Trimming left V 1 base short and J 5 bases short, with 21 bases between. The CDR3 runs to 18 residues. The protocol was immunoSEQ multiplex PCR, while the TCRdb copy is restricted to in-frame clones and leaves out a portion. The data show about 200,000 clones, 80% to 90% seen once. Sequencing was performed on PBMCs or T cells enriched from blood (not recorded which). The rearrangement links TRBV7-2 to TRBJ1-5, with D unresolved. The TCR comes from a woman aged 40-49 years with acute COVID-19. The CDR3 loop is CASSLGRKSGLGYQPQHF. The CDR3 coding sequence is TGTGCCAGCAGCTTAGGGCGGAAAAGCGGCCTGGGGTATCAGCCCCAGCATTTT.